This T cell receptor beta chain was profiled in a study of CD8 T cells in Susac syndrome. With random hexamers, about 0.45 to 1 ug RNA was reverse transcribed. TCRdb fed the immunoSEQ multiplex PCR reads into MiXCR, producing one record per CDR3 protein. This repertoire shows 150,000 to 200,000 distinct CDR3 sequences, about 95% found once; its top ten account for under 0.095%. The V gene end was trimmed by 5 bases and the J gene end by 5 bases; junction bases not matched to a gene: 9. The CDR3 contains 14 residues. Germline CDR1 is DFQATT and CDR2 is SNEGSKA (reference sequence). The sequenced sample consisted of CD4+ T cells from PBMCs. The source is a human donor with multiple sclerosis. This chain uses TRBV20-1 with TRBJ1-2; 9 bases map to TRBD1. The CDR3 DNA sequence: TGCAGTGCTCCCCGGACAGGGGTTGAGTATGGCTACACCTTC. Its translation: CSAPRTGVEYGYTF.